The 2 T cell receptor beta chains below come from one sample, sequenced in a study of Ad26.COV2.S vaccination and SARS-CoV-2 variants. The method was immunoSEQ multiplex PCR; TCRdb's version includes in-frame clones alone and lacks a portion of them. The sample has over 85,000 clones, 82% seen once. The sample was peripheral blood, taken after recovery from COVID-19. The receptors derive from a human donor who had recovered from COVID-19.

The V gene is TRBV29-1, the J gene TRBJ2-3, with TRBD2 matching 8 bases. The CDR3 runs 15 residues. Trimming took 4 bases from V and 2 from J; bases not matched to a gene: 8. The V gene's germline CDR1 is SQVTM and CDR2 ANQGSEA. CDR3 loop: CSVGVVGRDTDTQYF. The CDR3 nucleotides read TGCAGCGTTGGGGTCGTCGGGAGGGACACAGATACGCAGTATTTT.

V usage is TRBV14 and J usage is TRBJ2-7, with 14 bases fitting TRBD2. J was trimmed by 4 bases and V by 2 bases; bases with no gene match: 10. Germline-derived CDR1 and CDR2 are SGHDN and FVKESK. The CDR3 extends over 18 amino acids. The CDR3 region has the DNA TGTGCCAGCAGCCAATCTGTGGGACTAGCGGGAGAGATATACGAGCAGTACTTC. Its translation: CASSQSVGLAGEIYEQYF.